Reported below is one T cell receptor (beta chain). The CDR3 runs to 12 residues. The V and J ends lost 5 bases and 5 bases, in that order; junction bases with no gene match: 3. Germline loops: CDR1 MNHEY, CDR2 SVGAGI. Per the authors' pipeline: From reference gene primer amplification, estimates of nucleated cell counts were derived. Some clones are missing from TCRdb's copy, which holds only in-frame ones; the method was immunoSEQ multiplex PCR. Clone size and the V and J calls come from that table; the DNA yielded D and trimming. Seen here are some 130,000 clones, 84% observed once, and the top ten hold 9.5% to 15%. These data originate in a study of blood T cell repertoires in COVID-19. In the study overall: The origin of the acute and convalescent COVID-19 samples was the United States, Italy and Spain. In each case, the material was cDNA or gDNA derived from T cells, B-cell-depleted T cells, or PBMCs.

The sequencing input was peripheral blood. The TCR sequence derives from a woman in her thirties who had recovered from COVID-19. The chain links TRBV6-5 to TRBJ2-7; TRBD1 agrees at 7 bases. The CDR3 coding sequence is TGTGCCAGCAGTAGACAGGGCCACGAGCAGTACTTC. Amino acids: CASSRQGHEQYF.